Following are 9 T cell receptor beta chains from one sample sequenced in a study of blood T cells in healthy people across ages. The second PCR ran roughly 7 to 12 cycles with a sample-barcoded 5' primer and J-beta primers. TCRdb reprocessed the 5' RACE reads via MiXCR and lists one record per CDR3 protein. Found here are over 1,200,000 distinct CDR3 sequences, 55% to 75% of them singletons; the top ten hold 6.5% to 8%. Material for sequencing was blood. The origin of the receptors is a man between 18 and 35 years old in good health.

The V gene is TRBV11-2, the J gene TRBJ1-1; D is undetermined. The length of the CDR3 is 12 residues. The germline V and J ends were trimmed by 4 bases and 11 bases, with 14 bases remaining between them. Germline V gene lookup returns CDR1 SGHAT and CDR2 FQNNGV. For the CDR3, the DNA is TGTGCCAGCAGCTCGCCGTCCCTCCCGGCTTTCTTT. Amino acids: CASSSPSLPAFF.

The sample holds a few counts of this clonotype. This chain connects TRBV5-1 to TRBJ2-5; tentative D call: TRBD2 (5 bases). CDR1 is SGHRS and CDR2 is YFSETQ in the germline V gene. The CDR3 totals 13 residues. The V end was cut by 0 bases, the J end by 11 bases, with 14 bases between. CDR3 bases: TGCGCCAGCAGCTTGGATGGGGATTGGGAGCAGTACTTC. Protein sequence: CASSLDGDWEQYF.

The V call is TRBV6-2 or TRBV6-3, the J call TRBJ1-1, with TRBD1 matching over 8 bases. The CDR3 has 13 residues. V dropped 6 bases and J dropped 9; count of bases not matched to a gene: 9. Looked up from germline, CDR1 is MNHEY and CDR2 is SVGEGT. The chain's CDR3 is CASSLLQGEKAFF. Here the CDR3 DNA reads TGTGCCAGCAGCTTACTACAGGGGGAAAAAGCTTTCTTT.

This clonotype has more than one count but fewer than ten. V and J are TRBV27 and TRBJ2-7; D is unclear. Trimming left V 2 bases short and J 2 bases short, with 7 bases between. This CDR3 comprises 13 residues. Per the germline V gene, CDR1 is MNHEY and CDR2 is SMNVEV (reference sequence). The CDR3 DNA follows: TGTGCCAGCAGTTTAACTACAGCCTACGAGCAGTACTTC. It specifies CASSLTTAYEQYF.

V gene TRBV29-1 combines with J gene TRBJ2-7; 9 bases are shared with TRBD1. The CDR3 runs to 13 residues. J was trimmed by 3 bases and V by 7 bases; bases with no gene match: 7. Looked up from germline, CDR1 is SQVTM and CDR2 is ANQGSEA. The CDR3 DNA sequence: TGCAGCGCCGGACAGGGGAGTGGCTACGAGCAGTACTTC. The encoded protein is CSAGQGSGYEQYF.

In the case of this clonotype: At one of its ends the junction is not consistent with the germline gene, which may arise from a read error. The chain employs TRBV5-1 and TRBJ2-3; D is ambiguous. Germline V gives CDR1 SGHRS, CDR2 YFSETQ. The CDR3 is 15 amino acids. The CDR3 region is CASSQTPKSTDTRYF. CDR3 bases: TGCGCCAGCAGCCAGACTCCGAAGAGCACAGATACGCGGTATTTT.

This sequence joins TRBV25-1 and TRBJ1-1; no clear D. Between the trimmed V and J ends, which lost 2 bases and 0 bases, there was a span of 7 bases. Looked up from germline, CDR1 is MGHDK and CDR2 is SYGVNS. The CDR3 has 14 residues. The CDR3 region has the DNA TGTGCCAGCAGTGAAACAGCCCTGAACACTGAAGCTTTCTTT. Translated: CASSETALNTEAFF. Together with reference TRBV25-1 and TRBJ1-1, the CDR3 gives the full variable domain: EADIYQTPRYLVIGTGKKITLECSQTMGHDKMYWYQQDPGMELHLIHYSYGVNSTEKGDLSSESTVSRIRTEHFPLTLESARPSHTSQYLCASSETALNTEAFFGQGTRLTVV.

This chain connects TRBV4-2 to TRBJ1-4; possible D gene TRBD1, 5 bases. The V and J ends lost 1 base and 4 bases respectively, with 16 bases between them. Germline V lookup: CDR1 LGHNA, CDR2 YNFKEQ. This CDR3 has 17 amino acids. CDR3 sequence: CASSQAEGLPHNEKLFF. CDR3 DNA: TGTGCCAGCAGCCAAGCAGAGGGGCTCCCCCATAATGAAAAACTGTTTTTT.

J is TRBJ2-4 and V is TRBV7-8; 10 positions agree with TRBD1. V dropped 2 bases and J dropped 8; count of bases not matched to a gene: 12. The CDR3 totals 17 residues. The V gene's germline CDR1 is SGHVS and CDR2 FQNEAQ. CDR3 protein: CASSLYSPTGGRDIQYF. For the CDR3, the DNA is TGTGCCAGCAGCTTATATAGCCCGACAGGGGGCAGGGACATTCAGTACTTC.